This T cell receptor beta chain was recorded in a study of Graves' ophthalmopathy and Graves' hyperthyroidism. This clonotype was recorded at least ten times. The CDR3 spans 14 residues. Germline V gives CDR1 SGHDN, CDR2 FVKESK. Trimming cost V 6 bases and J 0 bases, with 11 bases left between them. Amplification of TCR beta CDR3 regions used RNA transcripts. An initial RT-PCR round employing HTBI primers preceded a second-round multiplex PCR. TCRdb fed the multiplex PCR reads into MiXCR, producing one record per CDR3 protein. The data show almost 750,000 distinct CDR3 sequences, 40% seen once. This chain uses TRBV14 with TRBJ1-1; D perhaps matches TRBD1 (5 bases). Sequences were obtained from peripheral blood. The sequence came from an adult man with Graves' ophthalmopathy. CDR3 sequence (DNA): TGTGCCAGCAGTGAAGGGGTTTTGAACACTGAAGCTTTCTTT. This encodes CASSEGVLNTEAFF. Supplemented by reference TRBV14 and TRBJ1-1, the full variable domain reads EAGVTQFPSHSVIEKGQTVTLRCDPISGHDNLYWYRRVMGKEIKFLLHFVKESKQDESGMPNNRFLAERTGGTYSTLKVQPAELEDSGVYFCASSEGVLNTEAFFGQGTRLTVV.